The entry below describes one T cell receptor (beta chain). The source of the sample is a study of cytomegalovirus exposure and HLA in healthy donors. Primers: 60 Vbeta forward and 13 Jbeta reverse. TCRdb keeps only in-frame clones here, not all; method: immunoSEQ multiplex PCR. Of around 230,000 clones in the sample, about 75% are singletons; the top ten hold roughly 1.9%. Material for sequencing was PBMCs. This clonotype was obtained from a male donor in good health and CMV-seronegative.

The CDR3 loop reads CASSKGQPPLEQYF. DNA of the CDR3: TGTGCCAGCAGTAAGGGACAACCTCCCCTCGAGCAGTACTTC. J is TRBJ2-7 and V is TRBV28; D might be TRBD1 (6 bases). Germline V gene data show CDR1 as MDHEN and CDR2 as SYDVKM. This CDR3 has 14 residues. With 5 bases removed from V and 6 bases from J, the gap between germline ends came to 17 bases.